The source of this T cell receptor beta chain is a study of neurological immune-mediated disorders. The cDNA was synthesized by means of template-switch 5'RACE, which was carried out with 10-nucleotide random UMIs. TCRdb reanalysed the 5' RACE reads using MiXCR and keeps one entry per CDR3 protein. The repertoire holds approximately 50,000 distinct CDR3 sequences, with about 9.3% as singletons. The study's findings and limits: None of the CDR3 amino acid sequences in expanded clones turned up in more than one subject, which points to private repertoires in all groups.

Germline CDR1 and CDR2: DFQATT and SNEGSKA (reference sequence). This CDR3 region has 13 residues. Where libraries were unsorted, they were derived from 2 million PBMCs stored at -80 degrees C. This clonotype was seen repeatedly, ten times or more. Its target is not known. Sequence at one end of the junction differs from germline and may be a read error. This receptor was obtained from a man in his 70s with HTLV-1-associated myelopathy (HAM/TSP). The J gene is TRBJ2-7, the V gene TRBV20-1; 10 bases are shared with TRBD2. Source material: PBMCs. CDR3 in amino acids: CSAESSGSPSFHF. The CDR3 region has the DNA TGCAGTGCCGAATCTAGCGGGAGCCCTAGTTTTCACTTC.